The 25 T cell receptor beta chains in this list originate from one sample, sequenced in a study of shared clonotypes between healthy human individuals. The method was immunoSEQ multiplex PCR; TCRdb's version includes in-frame clones alone and lacks a portion of them. The repertoire includes approximately 1,000,000 clones, about 80% of them detected once, and about 0.89% sits in the top ten. The sequenced sample consisted of memory CD4+ T cells from PBMCs. As to subset: CD45RA-negative fraction. The source is a man aged 18 to 29 in good health. Some clones in this sample may be carry-over from other donors' samples.

This clone was counted only a few times. The CDR3 region has the DNA TGTGCCAGCAGCCCGGTGAGCGGAGAAACCTACAATGAGCAGTTCTTC. Protein product: CASSPVSGETYNEQFF. V and J are TRBV7-9 and TRBJ2-1; a weak D match, TRBD2 (5 bases). Germline V gives CDR1 SEHNR, CDR2 FQNEAQ (reference sequence). This CDR3 comprises 16 residues. V was shortened by 5 bases and J by 2 bases, with 16 bases between the two germline ends. The entire variable domain, with the rest obtained from reference TRBV7-9 and TRBJ2-1, is as follows: DTGVSQNPRHKITKRGQNVTFRCDPISEHNRLYWYRQTLGQGPEFLTYFQNEAQLEKSRLLSDRFSAERPKGSFSTLEIQRTEQGDSAMYLCASSPVSGETYNEQFFGPGTRLTVL.

The chain combines TRBV19 with TRBJ1-5; 8 nucleotides line up with TRBD1. Trimming cost V 5 bases and J 6 bases; bases outside gene matches: 6. Germline V gene data show CDR1 as LNHDA and CDR2 as SQIVND (reference sequence). The CDR3 runs to 14 residues. CDR3 region: CASSPDRGGQPQHF. DNA of the CDR3: TGTGCCAGTAGTCCTGACAGGGGCGGTCAGCCCCAGCATTTT.

This clone has just a few counts. The sample has other DNA sequences that encode this CDR3 too. The rearrangement links TRBV18 to TRBJ2-3; D uncertain. Germline loops: CDR1 KGHSH, CDR2 LQKENI. The CDR3 is 12 residues long. V was cut by 3 bases and J by 0 bases, with 1 base left in between. CDR3 DNA sequence: TGTGCCAGCTCACCGAGCACAGATACGCAGTATTTT. Amino acids: CASSPSTDTQYF. Variable domain in full (rest from reference TRBV18 and TRBJ2-3): NAGVMQNPRHLVRRRGQEARLRCSPMKGHSHVYWYRQLPEEGLKFMVYLQKENIIDESGMPKERFSAEFPKEGPSILRIQQVVRGDSAAYFCASSPSTDTQYFGPGTRLTVL.

This clone occurred a few times. This sequence joins TRBV5-4 and TRBJ2-3, with D perhaps TRBD1 (6 bases). This CDR3 comprises 17 residues. Trimming cost V 8 bases and J 0 bases, with 22 bases left between them. CDR1 and CDR2 (germline): SGHNT, YYREEE (reference sequence). The CDR3 region is CASHKGTLGFSTDTQYF. In DNA form, the CDR3 reads TGTGCCAGTCACAAGGGGACATTAGGGTTCAGCACAGATACGCAGTATTTT.

This clone appeared a single time. The rearrangement joins TRBV30 to TRBJ1-2, with D unresolved. The CDR3 is 14 amino acids. The germline CDR1 and CDR2 sequences are GTSNPN and SVGIG (reference sequence). V lost 0 bases and J 3 bases, leaving 11 bases between the germline ends. The chain's CDR3 is CAWSVRLVDYGYTF. For the CDR3, the DNA is TGTGCCTGGAGTGTACGGTTGGTGGACTATGGCTACACCTTC.

The CDR3 here is CSVRTFQETQYF. As DNA, the CDR3 is TGCAGCGTACGGACATTCCAAGAGACCCAGTACTTC. This chain uses TRBV29-1 with TRBJ2-5; possible D gene TRBD1, 5 bases. Germline V CDR1 and CDR2: SQVTM, ANQGSEA. V was shortened by 6 bases and J by 1 base, with 9 bases between the two germline ends. The CDR3 spans 12 residues.

J is TRBJ2-7 and V is TRBV5-1, with TRBD2 identical over 10 bases. Trimming at V came to 4 bases and at J to 2 bases, leaving 3 bases not matched to a gene. The CDR3 covers 14 residues. Germline assignment: CDR1 SGHRS and CDR2 YFSETQ. The CDR3 nucleotides are TGCGCCAGCAGCAGCGGGAGGGCCACCTACGAGCAGTACTTC. It yields the protein CASSSGRATYEQYF.

Comments on this clone: The identical CDR3 is also encoded by other nucleotide sequences in the sample. The chain links TRBV6-6 to TRBJ2-7; 11 nucleotides align to TRBD2. Germline V CDR1 and CDR2: MNHNY, SVGAGI (reference sequence). The CDR3 spans 15 residues. Losses at the gene ends were 6 bases for V and 0 bases for J; bases not matched to a gene: 4. CDR3 loop: CASRLGTSGSYEQYF. The CDR3 DNA reads TGTGCCAGCAGACTTGGGACTAGCGGCTCCTACGAGCAGTACTTC.

This clone was seen once. Here the CDR3 DNA reads TGTGCCAGCAGTTTATTGTTTAATAGCAATCAGCCCCAGCATTTT. As protein: CASSLLFNSNQPQHF. The chain couples TRBV28 to TRBJ1-5; D is undetermined. V was pared by 1 base and J by 0 bases, with 7 bases between. Germline loops: CDR1 MDHEN, CDR2 SYDVKM. The CDR3 length is 15 residues.

J is TRBJ2-7 and V is TRBV11-2, with 9 bases aligning to TRBD2. CDR3 length: 13 residues. Germline CDR1 is SGHAT and CDR2 is FQNNGV. V trimming: 6 bases; J trimming: 2 bases; junction bases outside the gene matches: 2. The CDR3 is CASSVAGAYEQYF. The CDR3 nucleotides are TGTGCCAGCAGTGTAGCGGGAGCCTACGAGCAGTACTTC.

The chain uses TRBV27 and TRBJ2-1; 9 positions agree with TRBD1. From germline, CDR1 is MNHEY and CDR2 SMNVEV (reference sequence). V lost 5 bases to trimming and J lost 5 bases; unmatched junction nucleotides: 7. This CDR3 has 15 residues. The CDR3 loop is CASSGRDRVDNEQFF. The CDR3 DNA is TGTGCCAGCAGTGGCCGGGACAGGGTCGACAATGAGCAGTTCTTC.

The rearrangement links TRBV28 to TRBJ1-5; TRBD1 matches 8 bases. Germline CDR1 is MDHEN and CDR2 is SYDVKM. The CDR3 contains 14 residues. V lost 9 bases, J lost 2 bases, and 6 bases stayed unmatched. The CDR3 sequence: CASTTGAGNQPQHF. Written as DNA, the CDR3 is TGTGCCAGTACGACAGGGGCTGGCAATCAGCCCCAGCATTTT. The whole variable domain, filled in from reference TRBV28 and TRBJ1-5, reads DVKVTQSSRYLVKRTGEKVFLECVQDMDHENMFWYRQDPGLGLRLIYFSYDVKMKEKGDIPEGYSVSREKKERFSLILESASTNQTSMYLCASTTGAGNQPQHFGDGTRLSIL.

The sample holds one count of this clone. The rearrangement uses TRBV2 and TRBJ2-7; 7 bases match TRBD2. J lost 8 bases, V lost 2 bases, and 15 bases had no gene match. The CDR3 contains 16 residues. CDR1 and CDR2 (germline): SNHLY, FYNNEI. CDR3 sequence (DNA): TGTGCCAGCAGTGAATCTCTCTGGCGGGAGTCACCCCAGCAGTACTTC. Amino acid sequence: CASSESLWRESPQQYF.

This chain links TRBV7-9 with TRBJ1-2; TRBD1 agrees at 8 bases. In germline, CDR1 is SEHNR, CDR2 FQNEAQ (reference sequence). The CDR3 sequence is 14 residues long. After removal of 1 base from V and 5 bases from J, the junction contained 3 bases not matched to a gene. This CDR3 reads CASSLDQGAYGYTF. The DNA of the CDR3 is TGTGCCAGCAGCTTAGATCAGGGGGCGTATGGCTACACCTTC.

This sequence joins TRBV15 and TRBJ1-4; 7 bases align to TRBD1. This CDR3 is built from 15 residues. CDR1 is LNHNV and CDR2 is YYDKDF in the germline V gene (reference sequence). With V trimmed by 0 bases and J by 3 bases, 1 base remained unmatched. CDR3 DNA: TGTGCCACCAGCAGAGATCAGGGGGCTAATGAAAAACTGTTTTTT. Translating it yields CATSRDQGANEKLFF. Full variable domain (rest looked up from reference TRBV15 and TRBJ1-4): DAMVIQNPRYQVTQFGKPVTLSCSQTLNHNVMYWYQQKSSQAPKLLFHYYDKDFNNEADTPDNFQSRRPNTSFCFLDIRSPGLGDTAMYLCATSRDQGANEKLFFGSGTQLSVL.

V is TRBV5-1 and J is TRBJ2-7; a weak D match, TRBD2 (5 bases). The germline V gene encodes CDR1 SGHRS and CDR2 YFSETQ. Trimming stripped 3 bases from V and 6 bases from J, with 13 bases between. The CDR3 length is 13 residues. CDR3: CASSYDEGLEQYF. The CDR3 bases are TGCGCCAGCAGCTACGATGAGGGCCTCGAGCAGTACTTC.

The chain combines TRBV11-3 with TRBJ2-1; maybe TRBD1 (6 bases). Germline V gene sequence: CDR1 SGHNT, CDR2 YENEEA. The CDR3 length is 14 residues. Trimming stripped 0 bases from V and 7 bases from J, with 10 bases between. The CDR3 region is CASSLDRGRNEQFF. The CDR3 nucleotides read TGTGCCAGCAGCTTAGACAGGGGACGAAATGAGCAGTTCTTC. The whole variable domain, filled in from reference TRBV11-3 and TRBJ2-1, reads EAGVVQSPRYKIIEKKQPVAFWCNPISGHNTLYWYLQNLGQGPELLIRYENEEAVDDSQLPKDRFSAERLKGVDSTLKIQPAELGDSAVYLCASSLDRGRNEQFFGPGTRLTVL.

The rearrangement joins TRBV6-6 to TRBJ1-3; D call uncertain. Trimming cost V 6 bases and J 3 bases, with 15 bases left between them. The germline V gene encodes CDR1 MNHNY and CDR2 SVGAGI (reference sequence). There are 15 residues in the CDR3. CDR3 bases: TGTGCCAGCAGACCACGGGCAGACGGTGGAAACACCATATATTTT. Its translation is CASRPRADGGNTIYF.

The V and J genes are TRBV7-9 and TRBJ2-3; D is ambiguous. CDR1 and CDR2 from the germline V gene are SEHNR and FQNEAQ (reference sequence). V lost 4 bases to trimming and J lost 6 bases, with 11 bases between them. The CDR3 is 13 residues long. The CDR3 DNA is TGTGCCAGCAGCTCCTGGGAAAGGGATACGCAGTATTTT. Translation gives CASSSWERDTQYF.

The chain combines TRBV21-1 with TRBJ2-5; no check of the table's D call, TRBD1, against the DNA was made. TRBV21-1 is marked as a pseudogene. CDR3 length equals 14 residues. The CDR3 DNA sequence: TGTGCCAGCAGCTTTCGTCAAAATGGGCGGACCCAGTACTTC. This sequence encodes CASSFRQNGRTQYF.

J is TRBJ1-4 and V is TRBV4-2; unclear D gene. The germline V gene encodes CDR1 LGHNA and CDR2 YNFKEQ. There are 13 residues in the CDR3. Trimming shortened V by 0 bases and J by 15 bases, and 14 bases separated the two germline ends. For the CDR3, the DNA is TGTGCCAGCAGCCAAGATTTGAAGGAATTGGTGTTTTTT. Translating it yields CASSQDLKELVFF.

The J gene is TRBJ2-5, the V gene TRBV25-1; TRBD1 might be the D (6 bases). Germline CDR1 is MGHDK and CDR2 is SYGVNS. Trimming took 2 bases from V and 2 from J, leaving 12 bases between them. This CDR3 is built from 15 residues. CDR3 amino acids: CASSEGGRGQETQYF. The CDR3 DNA is TGTGCCAGCAGTGAAGGGGGCCGGGGACAAGAGACCCAGTACTTC.

The chain links TRBV21-1 to TRBJ1-4. TRBV21-1 has pseudogene status. This CDR3 is 15 amino acids long. The CDR3 DNA reads as TGTGCCAGCAGAGTCCGGGGCAGGGAAGATGAAAAACTGTTTTTT. It encodes CASRVRGREDEKLFF.

This CDR3 reads CASSSIFTDTQYF. DNA of the CDR3: TGTGCCAGCAGCTCTATCTTTACAGATACGCAGTATTTT. The rearrangement joins TRBV7-2 to TRBJ2-3; D is uncertain. This CDR3 comprises 13 residues. Per the germline V gene, CDR1 is SGHTA and CDR2 is FQGNSA. V was shortened by 4 bases and J by 3 bases, with 8 bases between the two germline ends. Using reference TRBV7-2 and TRBJ2-3 for the parts outside the CDR3, the full variable domain is GAGVSQSPSNKVTEKGKDVELRCDPISGHTALYWYRQSLGQGLEFLIYFQGNSAPDKSGLPSDRFSAERTGGSVSTLTIQRTQQEDSAVYLCASSSIFTDTQYFGPGTRLTVL.

DNA for the CDR3: TGTGCCAGCAGCGGAAGGGGCGGGAGGGGCTATGAGCAGTTCTTC. Protein product: CASSGRGGRGYEQFF. This chain joins TRBV11-3 and TRBJ2-1, with TRBD2 matching 9 bases. CDR1 SGHNT and CDR2 YENEEA come from the germline V gene. The CDR3 is made up of 15 amino acids. Unmatched junction bases numbered 10, after V lost 5 bases and J lost 8 bases.